This section outlines one T cell receptor beta chain sequence together with its context. The time point: pretreatment peripheral blood. Germline V gene sequence: CDR1 SGDLS, CDR2 YYNGEE. Trimming shortened V by 4 bases and J by 0 bases, and 13 bases separated the two germline ends. This CDR3 has 15 amino acids. The method was immunoSEQ multiplex PCR; TCRdb's version includes in-frame clones alone and lacks a portion of them. The sample lists tens of thousands of clones; roughly nine tenths were seen once. The sample originates from a study of PD-L1 blockade in urothelial cancer. At the level of the study: Investigators checked blood 3 weeks (second dose) and 6 weeks after treatment start.

The sequence came from a man in his 70s with urothelial cancer. Sequencing used PBMCs, obtained around atezolizumab (anti-PD-L1) treatment. The gene calls are TRBV9 and TRBJ1-2; a possible D gene is TRBD1 (6 bases). Here the CDR3 DNA reads TGTGCCAGCAGCTCTACAGGGAAACCTAACTATGGCTACACCTTC. Its translation: CASSSTGKPNYGYTF.